This T cell receptor beta chain was sequenced for a study of T-cell reconstitution after alpha-beta-depleted transplantation in children. For this clonotype: Its specificity is unknown.

Overall study results and limits: Certain patients had high TCRbeta diversity at day 60, and it came from recipient T cells and thymic progenitors that survived. T-cell numbers and diversity one year post-transplant derived largely from freshly generated T cells.

The CDR3 spans 14 residues. The V end lost 8 bases, the J end lost 2 bases, and 14 bases lay between the germline ends. The V gene's germline CDR1 is MDHEN and CDR2 SYDVKM. TCRbeta library construction was performed incorporating unique molecular identifiers. Each CDR3 protein is one row after TCRdb ran MiXCR on the PCR reads. The data hold about 580,000 distinct CDR3 sequences, with roughly 27% observed a single time. This receptor was taken from a boy under three years old with Wiskott-Aldrich syndrome, due to receive a stem cell transplant. The source material was PBMCs, sampled before TCRalphabeta/CD19-depleted stem cell transplant. The chain is built from TRBV28 and TRBJ2-3; D is possibly TRBD2 (5 bases). CDR3 sequence: CASRAEDPTDTQYF. Here the CDR3 DNA reads TGTGCCAGCCGAGCGGAAGATCCCACAGATACGCAGTATTTT.